The present T cell receptor beta chain was sequenced within a study of shared clonotypes between healthy human individuals. General study results and limits: The genetic and exposure-history diversity represented was limited by few donors.

The CDR3 has 14 residues. Only in-frame clones appear in the TCRdb table, and some are missing; sequencing was by immunoSEQ multiplex PCR. The sample has about 2.4 million clones, more than 85% seen once. About this clone itself: Its antigen remains unknown.

This chain connects TRBV21-1 to TRBJ1-2. TRBV21-1 is reported as a pseudogene. Sequenced input: naive CD4+ T cells from PBMCs. As for subset: CD45RA+ positively selected. The clonotype originates from a man aged 18-30 years in good health. Some clones in this sample may be carry-over from other donors' samples. CDR3 residues: CASTLDKANYSYTF. CDR3 nucleotides: TGTGCCAGCACCTTAGACAAAGCTAACTATAGCTACACCTTC.